The 20 T cell receptor beta chains in this list originate from one sample, sequenced in a study of cytomegalovirus exposure and HLA in healthy donors. Use of 60 Vbeta and 13 Jbeta primers characterized the PCR. Data came from immunoSEQ multiplex PCR; TCRdb stores just in-frame clones and leaves some out. The sample carries fewer than 250,000 clones, 65% to 90% recorded once. Sequencing was done on a sample of PBMCs. These receptors all come from a girl under 18 in good health and CMV-seronegative.

This chain uses TRBV28 with TRBJ1-2, with 9 nucleotides matching TRBD1. The CDR3 is made up of 15 amino acids. Germline-derived CDR1 and CDR2 are MDHEN and SYDVKM. The junction had 4 bases not matched to a gene; V was cut back by 3 bases and J by 2 bases. CDR3 DNA: TGTGCCAGCAGTTTCTCCGGGACAGGGAACTATGGCTACACCTTC. It specifies CASSFSGTGNYGYTF.

CDR3 in amino acids: CASSPSGGNYHEKLFF. The CDR3 DNA reads TGTGCCAGCTCACCATCGGGGGGCAACTATCATGAAAAACTGTTTTTT. V gene TRBV18 combines with J gene TRBJ1-4; D possibly corresponds to TRBD1 (6 bases). CDR1 KGHSH and CDR2 LQKENI come from the germline V gene. The CDR3 loop spans 16 amino acids. Trimming removed 2 bases at V and 6 bases at J, with 16 bases between.

This sequence joins TRBV6-5 and TRBJ1-1, with 7 bases matching TRBD1. V lost 2 bases, J lost 4 bases, and 7 bases stayed unmatched. Germline CDR1 and CDR2: MNHEY and SVGAGI. The CDR3 is 15 residues long. This CDR3 reads CASSYTTGTVTEAFF. CDR3 bases: TGTGCCAGCAGTTACACTACCGGGACAGTCACTGAAGCTTTCTTT.

The chain has TRBV18 and TRBJ1-1; TRBD1 matches at 7 bases. V lost 4 bases, J lost 4 bases, and 3 bases stayed unmatched. Germline values: CDR1 KGHSH, CDR2 LQKENI. The CDR3 extends over 13 amino acids. The CDR3 DNA reads TGTGCCAGCTCACGGCCAGGGGGCACTGAAGCTTTCTTT. Its protein is CASSRPGGTEAFF.

V gene TRBV7-8 combines with J gene TRBJ2-7; D is possibly TRBD2 (7 bases). CDR1 and CDR2 (germline): SGHVS, FQNEAQ. The CDR3 totals 17 residues. Trimming left V 6 bases short and J 5 bases short, with 26 bases between. The CDR3 DNA is TGTGCCAGCAGTACCGGGGGGCAGGGCTTGTCTCGAGACGAGCAGTACTTC. It translates to CASSTGGQGLSRDEQYF.

The chain recombines TRBV5-4 with TRBJ2-3, with 8 positions matching TRBD2. This CDR3 spans 16 amino acids. Unmatched junction bases numbered 5, after V lost 0 bases and J lost 2 bases. Germline V gives CDR1 SGHNT, CDR2 YYREEE (reference sequence). The DNA of the CDR3 is TGTGCCAGCAGCTTGGTCCTAGCGGGCGACACAGATACGCAGTATTTT. Its protein product is CASSLVLAGDTDTQYF.

The chain uses TRBV7-3 and TRBJ2-3; 7 bases are a match to TRBD1. The germline V gene encodes CDR1 SGHTA and CDR2 FQGTGA. The CDR3 spans 14 residues. The V segment lost 7 bases and the J segment 0 bases; nucleotides outside the gene matches: 4. The CDR3 region is CASTRDRSTDTQYF. For the CDR3, the DNA is TGTGCCAGCACCCGGGACAGAAGCACAGATACGCAGTATTTT.

The chain has TRBV30 and TRBJ2-1; D is perhaps TRBD1 (5 bases). The CDR3 sequence is 13 residues long. CDR1 GTSNPN and CDR2 SVGIG come from the germline V gene (reference sequence). The V end lost 0 bases, the J end lost 8 bases, and 11 bases lay between the germline ends. This chain's CDR3 is CAWSVGVSDEQFF. The CDR3 nucleotides read TGTGCCTGGAGTGTAGGGGTTTCCGATGAGCAGTTCTTC.

The count of this clone is one. V gene TRBV6-5 combines with J gene TRBJ1-4, with a tentative D call TRBD1 (5 bases). This CDR3 comprises 15 residues. CDR1 and CDR2 (germline): MNHEY, SVGAGI. V gave up 6 bases and J gave up 5 bases, with 16 bases separating them. As DNA, the CDR3 is TGTGCCAGCAGCTCTAGGGGATTCGTGAATGAAAAACTGTTTTTT. Amino acids: CASSSRGFVNEKLFF.

This sequence joins TRBV28 and TRBJ1-2, with TRBD1 as a possible D gene (5 bases). This CDR3 is built from 16 residues. Trimming shortened V by 6 bases and J by 2 bases, and 19 bases separated the two germline ends. Germline loops: CDR1 MDHEN, CDR2 SYDVKM. The CDR3 DNA follows: TGTGCCAGCAGACAATCGGCCGTAGGGGCCAACTATGGCTACACCTTC. This sequence encodes CASRQSAVGANYGYTF.

This chain connects TRBV10-3 to TRBJ1-5, with 7 bases aligning to TRBD1. This CDR3 is built from 13 residues. Germline-derived CDR1 and CDR2 are ENHRY and SYGVKD. V was clipped by 6 bases and J by 8 bases; unmatched bases: 7. CDR3 DNA: TGTGCCATCAGAGCAAACAGGGGCGAGCCCCAGCATTTT. Translation: CAIRANRGEPQHF.

The V call is TRBV28, the J call TRBJ2-3, with 8 bases matching TRBD1. Germline CDR1 MDHEN, CDR2 SYDVKM. The CDR3 runs 15 residues. Trimming cost V 9 bases and J 0 bases; bases outside gene matches: 8. The CDR3: CASIDRGQSTDTQYF. The CDR3 bases are TGTGCCAGTATAGACAGGGGCCAAAGCACAGATACGCAGTATTTT.

This chain joins TRBV4-1 and TRBJ1-1, with a possible D match to TRBD1 (6 bases). Trimming pared 4 bases from V and 6 bases from J, leaving 18 bases between. This CDR3 is built from 15 residues. Germline V lookup: CDR1 MGHRA, CDR2 YSYEKL. CDR3 coding DNA: TGCGCCAGCAGCCCTCTTCGACAGGTCGGGGCTGAAGCTTTCTTT. This sequence encodes CASSPLRQVGAEAFF.

The chain employs TRBV28 and TRBJ1-4; possibly TRBD1 for D (5 bases). This CDR3 is built from 13 residues. From germline, CDR1 is MDHEN and CDR2 SYDVKM. Trimming removed 3 bases at V and 11 bases at J, with 13 bases between. CDR3 in amino acids: CASSFNDRQKLFF. CDR3 in DNA: TGTGCCAGCAGTTTTAACGACAGACAGAAACTGTTTTTT. Based on the CDR3 plus reference TRBV28 and TRBJ1-4, the full variable domain is DVKVTQSSRYLVKRTGEKVFLECVQDMDHENMFWYRQDPGLGLRLIYFSYDVKMKEKGDIPEGYSVSREKKERFSLILESASTNQTSMYLCASSFNDRQKLFFGSGTQLSVL.

The chain recombines TRBV28 with TRBJ2-1, with 7 bases matching TRBD2. J lost 6 bases, V lost 3 bases, and 17 bases had no gene match. The V gene's germline CDR1 is MDHEN and CDR2 SYDVKM. The length of the CDR3 is 18 residues. The CDR3 protein is CASSFGSSGNKISNEQFF. CDR3 bases: TGTGCCAGCAGTTTCGGGTCTAGCGGTAATAAAATCTCCAATGAGCAGTTCTTC.

This clone occurred a few times. The chain links TRBV15 to TRBJ2-7; D is unclear. The CDR3 consists of 13 residues. Trimming removed 8 bases at V and 3 bases at J, with 14 bases between. Germline V gene sequence: CDR1 LNHNV, CDR2 YYDKDF (reference sequence). The CDR3 region has the DNA TGTGCCACCTCTACTACTGAAGTCTACGAGCAGTACTTC. This sequence encodes CATSTTEVYEQYF.

The J gene is TRBJ1-2, the V gene TRBV27, with 8 bases matching TRBD1. This CDR3 spans 16 amino acids. Germline trimming cut 6 bases from V and 2 bases from J; bases unmatched to any gene: 11. CDR1 is MNHEY and CDR2 is SMNVEV in the germline V gene (reference sequence). As DNA, the CDR3 is TGTGCCAGCAGGGTAATTGGACAGGGTGGGAACTATGGCTACACCTTC. It specifies CASRVIGQGGNYGYTF.

The J gene is TRBJ1-5, the V gene TRBV12-5, with D possibly matching TRBD1 (5 bases). The V gene lost 6 bases and the J gene lost 7 bases, with 19 bases spanning the gap. Germline assignment: CDR1 LGHNT and CDR2 FRNRAP. The CDR3 spans 15 residues. The CDR3 loop is CASGYIRQGRQPQHF. CDR3 nucleotide sequence: TGTGCTAGTGGCTACATCCGGCAGGGTCGGCAGCCCCAGCATTTT.

The chain is built from TRBV15 and TRBJ2-3; 7 bases line up with TRBD1. The V segment lost 3 bases and the J segment 0 bases; nucleotides outside the gene matches: 9. The V gene's germline CDR1 is LNHNV and CDR2 YYDKDF (reference sequence). The CDR3 length is 17 residues. The CDR3 region has the DNA TGTGCCACCAGCAGGCCACAGGGGACCCTTAGCACAGATACGCAGTATTTT. Protein: CATSRPQGTLSTDTQYF. Full variable domain (missing parts from reference TRBV15 and TRBJ2-3): DAMVIQNPRYQVTQFGKPVTLSCSQTLNHNVMYWYQQKSSQAPKLLFHYYDKDFNNEADTPDNFQSRRPNTSFCFLDIRSPGLGDTAMYLCATSRPQGTLSTDTQYFGPGTRLTVL.

J is TRBJ1-1 and V is TRBV7-9, with 11 bases aligning to TRBD1. The CDR3 contains 16 residues. Germline V gene lookup returns CDR1 SEHNR and CDR2 FQNEAQ (reference sequence). After removal of 1 base from V and 7 bases from J, the junction contained 8 bases not matched to a gene. DNA of the CDR3: TGTGCCAGCAGCTTAGTAGGACAGGGGGCGTTAAGTGAAGCTTTCTTT. Protein product: CASSLVGQGALSEAFF.